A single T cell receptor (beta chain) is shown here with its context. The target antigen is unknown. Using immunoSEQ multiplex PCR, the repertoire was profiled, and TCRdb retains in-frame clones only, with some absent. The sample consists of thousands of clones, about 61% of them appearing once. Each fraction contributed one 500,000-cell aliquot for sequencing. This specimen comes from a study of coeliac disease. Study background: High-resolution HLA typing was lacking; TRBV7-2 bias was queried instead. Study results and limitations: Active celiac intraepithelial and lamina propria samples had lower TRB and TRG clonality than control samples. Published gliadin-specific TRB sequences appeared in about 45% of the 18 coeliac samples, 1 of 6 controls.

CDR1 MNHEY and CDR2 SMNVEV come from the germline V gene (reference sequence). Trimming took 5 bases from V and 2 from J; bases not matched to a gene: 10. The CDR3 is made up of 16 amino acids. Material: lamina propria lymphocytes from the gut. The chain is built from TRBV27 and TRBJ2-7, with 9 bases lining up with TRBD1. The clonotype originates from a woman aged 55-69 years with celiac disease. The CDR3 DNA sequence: TGTGCCAGCAGTACTCCCCGGGGGGACAGGGCCTACGAGCAGTACTTC. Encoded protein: CASSTPRGDRAYEQYF.